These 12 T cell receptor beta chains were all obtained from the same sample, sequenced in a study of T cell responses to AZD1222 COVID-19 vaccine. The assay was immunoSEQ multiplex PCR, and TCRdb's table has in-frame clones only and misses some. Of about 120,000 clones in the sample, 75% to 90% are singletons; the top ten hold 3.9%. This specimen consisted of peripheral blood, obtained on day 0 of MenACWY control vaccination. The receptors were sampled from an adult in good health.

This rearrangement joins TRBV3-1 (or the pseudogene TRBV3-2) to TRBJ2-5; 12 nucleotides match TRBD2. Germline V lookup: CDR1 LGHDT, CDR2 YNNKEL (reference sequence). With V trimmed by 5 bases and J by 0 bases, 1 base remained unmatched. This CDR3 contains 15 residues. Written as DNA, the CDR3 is TGTGCCAGCAGCAGGACTAGCGGGAACCAAGAGACCCAGTACTTC. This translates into CASSRTSGNQETQYF.

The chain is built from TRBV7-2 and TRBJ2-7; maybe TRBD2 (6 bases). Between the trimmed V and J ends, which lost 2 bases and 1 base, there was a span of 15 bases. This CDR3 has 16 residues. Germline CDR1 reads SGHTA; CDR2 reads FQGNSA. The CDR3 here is CASSLSPVGRSYEQYF. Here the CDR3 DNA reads TGTGCCAGCAGCTTATCCCCAGTAGGGAGGTCCTACGAGCAGTACTTC.

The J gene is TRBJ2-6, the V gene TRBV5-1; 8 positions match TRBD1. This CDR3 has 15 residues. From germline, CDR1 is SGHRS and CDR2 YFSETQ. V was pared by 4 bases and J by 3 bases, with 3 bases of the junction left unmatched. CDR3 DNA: TGCGCCAGCAGCCTAGGACAGGGTGGGGCCAACGTCCTGACTTTC. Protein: CASSLGQGGANVLTF.

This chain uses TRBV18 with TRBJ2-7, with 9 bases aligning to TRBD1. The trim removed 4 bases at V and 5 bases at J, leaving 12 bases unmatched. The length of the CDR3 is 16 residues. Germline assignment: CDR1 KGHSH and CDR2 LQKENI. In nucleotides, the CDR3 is TGTGCCAGCTCACGCGGATTAGGCGGGACAGGGAACGAGCAGTACTTC. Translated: CASSRGLGGTGNEQYF. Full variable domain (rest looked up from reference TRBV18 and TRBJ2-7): NAGVMQNPRHLVRRRGQEARLRCSPMKGHSHVYWYRQLPEEGLKFMVYLQKENIIDESGMPKERFSAEFPKEGPSILRIQQVVRGDSAAYFCASSRGLGGTGNEQYFGPGTRLTVT.

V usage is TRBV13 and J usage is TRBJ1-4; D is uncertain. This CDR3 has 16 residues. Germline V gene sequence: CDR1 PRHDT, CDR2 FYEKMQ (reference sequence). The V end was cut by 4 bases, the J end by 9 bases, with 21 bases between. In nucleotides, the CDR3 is TGTGCCAGCAGCTCCCCCGGCAGGCAATCTGGTAAAAAACTGTTTTTT. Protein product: CASSSPGRQSGKKLFF.

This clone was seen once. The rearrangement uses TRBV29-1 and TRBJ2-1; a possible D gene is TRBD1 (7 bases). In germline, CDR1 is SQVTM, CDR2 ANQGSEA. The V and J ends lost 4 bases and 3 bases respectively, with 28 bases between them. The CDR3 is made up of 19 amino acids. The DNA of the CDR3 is TGCAGCGTTGGCGGCCGGGGCAGGGGGGCGCTTGGGGTCTACAATGAGCAGTTCTTC. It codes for CSVGGRGRGALGVYNEQFF.

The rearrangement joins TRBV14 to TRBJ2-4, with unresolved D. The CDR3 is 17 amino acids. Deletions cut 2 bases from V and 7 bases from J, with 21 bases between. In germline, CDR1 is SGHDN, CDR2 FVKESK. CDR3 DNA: TGTGCCAGCAGCCAATTCCTTGTGGGATCCGGGCGGAACATTCAGTACTTC. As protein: CASSQFLVGSGRNIQYF.

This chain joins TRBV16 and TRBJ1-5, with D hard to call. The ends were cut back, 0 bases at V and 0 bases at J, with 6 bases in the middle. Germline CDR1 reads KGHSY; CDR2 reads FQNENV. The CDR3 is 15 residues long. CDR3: CASSQSSGSNQPQHF. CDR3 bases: TGTGCCAGCAGCCAATCGTCAGGTAGCAATCAGCCCCAGCATTTT.

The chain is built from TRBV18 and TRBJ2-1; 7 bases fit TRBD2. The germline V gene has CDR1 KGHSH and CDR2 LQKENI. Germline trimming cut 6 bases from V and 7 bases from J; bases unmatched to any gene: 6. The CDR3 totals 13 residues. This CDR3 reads CASSTMGGNEQFF. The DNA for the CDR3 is TGTGCCAGCTCCACTATGGGGGGGAATGAGCAGTTCTTC. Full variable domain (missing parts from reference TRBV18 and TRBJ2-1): NAGVMQNPRHLVRRRGQEARLRCSPMKGHSHVYWYRQLPEEGLKFMVYLQKENIIDESGMPKERFSAEFPKEGPSILRIQQVVRGDSAAYFCASSTMGGNEQFFGPGTRLTVL.

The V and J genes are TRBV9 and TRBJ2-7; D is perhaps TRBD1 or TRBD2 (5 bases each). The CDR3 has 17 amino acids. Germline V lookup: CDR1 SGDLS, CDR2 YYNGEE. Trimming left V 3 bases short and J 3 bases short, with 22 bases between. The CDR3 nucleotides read TGTGCCAGCAGCGCCGGGACCACTCCGGGAAGTAGCTACGAGCAGTACTTC. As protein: CASSAGTTPGSSYEQYF.

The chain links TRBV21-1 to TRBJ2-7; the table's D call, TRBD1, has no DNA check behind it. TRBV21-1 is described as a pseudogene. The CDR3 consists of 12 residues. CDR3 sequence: CANHRDSYEQYF. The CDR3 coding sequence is TGTGCCAACCACAGGGACTCCTACGAGCAGTACTTC.

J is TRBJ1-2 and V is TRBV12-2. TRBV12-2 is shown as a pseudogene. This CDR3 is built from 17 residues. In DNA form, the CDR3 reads TGTGCAAGTCGCTTAGGCGGGGGGGACAGGCCTGATGATGGCTACACCTTC. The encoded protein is CASRLGGGDRPDDGYTF.